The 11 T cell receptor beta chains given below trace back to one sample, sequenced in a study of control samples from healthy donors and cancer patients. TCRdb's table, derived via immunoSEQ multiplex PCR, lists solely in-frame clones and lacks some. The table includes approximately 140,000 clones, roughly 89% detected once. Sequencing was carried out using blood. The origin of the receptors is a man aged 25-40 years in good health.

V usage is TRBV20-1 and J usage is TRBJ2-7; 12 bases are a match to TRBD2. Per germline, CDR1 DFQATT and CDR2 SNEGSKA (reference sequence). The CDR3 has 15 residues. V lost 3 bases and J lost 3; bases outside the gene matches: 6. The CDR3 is CSASPRTSGVYEQYF. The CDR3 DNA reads TGCAGTGCTAGTCCTAGGACTAGCGGGGTCTACGAGCAGTACTTC.

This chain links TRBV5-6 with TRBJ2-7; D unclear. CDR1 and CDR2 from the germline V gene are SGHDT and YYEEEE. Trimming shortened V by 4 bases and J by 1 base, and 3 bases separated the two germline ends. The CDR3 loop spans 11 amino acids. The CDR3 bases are TGTGCCAGCAGCCCGTCCTACGAGCAGTACTTC. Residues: CASSPSYEQYF. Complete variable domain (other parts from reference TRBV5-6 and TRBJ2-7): DAGVTQSPTHLIKTRGQQVTLRCSPKSGHDTVSWYQQALGQGPQFIFQYYEEEERQRGNFPDRFSGHQFPNYSSELNVNALLLGDSALYLCASSPSYEQYFGPGTRLTVT.

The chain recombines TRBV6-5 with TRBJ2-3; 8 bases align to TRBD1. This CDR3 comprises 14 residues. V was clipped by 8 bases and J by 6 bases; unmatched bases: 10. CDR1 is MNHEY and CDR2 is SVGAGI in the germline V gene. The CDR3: CASGGRQGPDTQYF. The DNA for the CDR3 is TGTGCCAGCGGGGGACGACAGGGGCCCGATACGCAGTATTTT.

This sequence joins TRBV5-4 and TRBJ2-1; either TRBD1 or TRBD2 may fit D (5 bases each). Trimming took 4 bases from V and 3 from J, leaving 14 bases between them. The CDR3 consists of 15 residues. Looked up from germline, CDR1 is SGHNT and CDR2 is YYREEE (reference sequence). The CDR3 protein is CASSGGPKNYNEQFF. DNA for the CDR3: TGTGCCAGCAGCGGGGGACCGAAAAACTACAATGAGCAGTTCTTC.

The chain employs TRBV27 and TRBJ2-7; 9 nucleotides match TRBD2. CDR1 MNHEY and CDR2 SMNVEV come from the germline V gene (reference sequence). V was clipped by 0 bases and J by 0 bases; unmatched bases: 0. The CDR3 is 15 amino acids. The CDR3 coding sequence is TGTGCCAGCAGTTTATCTAGCGGGGGCTCCTACGAGCAGTACTTC. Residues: CASSLSSGGSYEQYF.

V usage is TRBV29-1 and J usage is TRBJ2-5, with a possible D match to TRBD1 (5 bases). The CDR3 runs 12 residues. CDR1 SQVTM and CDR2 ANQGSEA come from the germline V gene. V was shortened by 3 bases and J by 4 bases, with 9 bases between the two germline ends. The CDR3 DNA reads TGCAGCGTTGAGGGGCCAGGAGAGACCCAGTACTTC. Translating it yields CSVEGPGETQYF.

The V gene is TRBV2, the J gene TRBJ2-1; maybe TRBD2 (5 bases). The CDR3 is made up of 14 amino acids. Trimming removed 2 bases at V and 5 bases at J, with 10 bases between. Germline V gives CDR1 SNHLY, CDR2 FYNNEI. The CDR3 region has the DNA TGTGCCAGCAGTGAAATAGCGAGCGACAATGAGCAGTTCTTC. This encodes CASSEIASDNEQFF.

As DNA, the CDR3 is TGTGCCAGCAGTGATTGGAACAGGAATCAGCCCCAGCATTTT. This encodes CASSDWNRNQPQHF. J is TRBJ1-5 and V is TRBV2, with D maybe TRBD1 (5 bases). V shed 3 bases and J shed 4 bases, with 10 bases lying between them. This CDR3 is 14 amino acids long. Germline V gene lookup returns CDR1 SNHLY and CDR2 FYNNEI.

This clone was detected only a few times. The CDR3 spells CASSPITSSGNPYNEQFF. The CDR3 bases are TGCGCCAGCAGCCCAATAACTAGCAGCGGAAACCCTTACAATGAGCAGTTCTTC. The J gene is TRBJ2-1, the V gene TRBV4-1; maybe TRBD2 (6 bases). V was trimmed by 4 bases and J by 4 bases, leaving 23 bases between them. CDR1 is MGHRA and CDR2 is YSYEKL in the germline V gene. This CDR3 contains 18 residues.

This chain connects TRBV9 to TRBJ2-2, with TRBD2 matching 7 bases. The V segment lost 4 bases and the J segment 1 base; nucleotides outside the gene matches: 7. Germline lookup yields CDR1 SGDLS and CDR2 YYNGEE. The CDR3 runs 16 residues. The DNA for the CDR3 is TGTGCCAGCAGCTTAGGACTAGATGGGAACACCGGGGAGCTGTTTTTT. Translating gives CASSLGLDGNTGELFF.

CDR3 nucleotide sequence: TGCGCCAGCAGCTTGAATTTCGGGGGTAAGAACTACGAGCAGTACTTC. Residues: CASSLNFGGKNYEQYF. V gene TRBV5-1 combines with J gene TRBJ2-7; D may be TRBD2 (6 bases). V was clipped by 1 base and J by 3 bases, with 17 bases between them. This CDR3 is 16 amino acids long. The V gene's germline CDR1 is SGHRS and CDR2 YFSETQ.